This TCR beta chain was sequenced in a study of CD8+ T cells in alopecia areata. Study information: Treatment comprised oral tofacitinib, 5 to 10 mg twice daily, in treated patients.

Lesional scalp punch biopsies and peripheral blood came from alopecia areata patients. It was cDNA, reverse transcribed from extracted RNA, that served as the sequencing template. TCRdb's copy holds only in-frame clones and misses some; the assay was immunoSEQ multiplex PCR. The top ten hold about 6% of the sample, which has more than 110,000 clones, roughly 61% seen once. The CDR3 is 13 amino acids. CDR1 and CDR2 from the germline V gene are KGHSY and FQNENV. With 4 bases removed from V and 4 bases from J, the gap between germline ends came to 8 bases. As for this clone: As yet, its antigen is unknown.

The study's findings and limits: Higher clonality was seen in lesional scalp than in normal scalp, especially in alopecia totalis/universalis. With patients, TCR sharing proved less clear than in mice, a difference possibly related to HLA.

The clonotype originates from a human donor with alopecia areata. The sample consisted of CD4+ T cells sorted from blood, taken at week 0. V usage is TRBV16 and J usage is TRBJ1-5, with D unclear. CDR3 region: CASSPPGNQPQHF. The CDR3 DNA sequence: TGTGCCAGCAGCCCCCCGGGGAATCAGCCCCAGCATTTT.